This record looks at one T cell receptor beta chain sequence and its context. Its antigen target is currently unknown. Base-call qualities are not available, and no considerably larger clone is one nucleotide away. The collaborating institutions used their own protocols to collect whole blood in K2EDTA tubes. For TCRbeta analysis, collaborators shipped samples as frozen whole blood, isolated PBMCs, or DNA extracted from either of those sample types. This sample is drawn from a study of blood T cell repertoires in COVID-19 (TCRdb year 2020). Broadly, across the study: Collaborator samples came from the United States, Italy and Spain and covered acute and convalescent phases of COVID-19. The prospective study material was composed of cDNA or gDNA derived from T cells, B-cell-depleted T cells, or PBMCs. Subjects who had been exposed to COVID-19, were actively infected with it, or had recovered from it provided the deeply sampled blood TCRbeta repertoires that made up the dataset. Samples came from the ongoing ImmuneRACE study (first 160 participants) plus 1,254 subjects from 6 global collaborators. The repertoires were made available in a free public database intended to serve as a resource for research on the immune response to SARS-CoV-2. HLA class I and class II types, where available, came from metadata supplied by the sample provider rather than from assay-based typing. The sample metadata nearly always contained a de-identified subject ID, COVID-19 status, age in years and sex.

TCRbeta CDR3 regions were amplified from genomic DNA by means of the immunoSEQ Assay, a bias-controlled multiplex PCR. The original pipeline was this. The number of nucleated cells in each sample was estimated by amplification of reference gene primers within the assay. Sequence reads were collapsed and filtered to measure the absolute abundance of every unique TCRbeta CDR3 rearrangement. Productive Simpson clonality was computed per sample as the square root of Simpson's diversity index over productive rearrangements. In TCRdb, the immuneACCESS table is reduced to in-frame sequences with V and J assigned. These tables do not hold every clone; where another copy was compared, an unresolved V gene accounts for under half, and the others remain unexplained. V and J calls and clone size are given by that table; D and trimming were obtained from the DNA. This sample gives roughly 25,000 clones in total; approximately 85% of them show up just once. The top ten clonotypes cover 8.6% of the sample.

V is pruned by 1 base and J by 3 bases, leaving 4 bases of the junction without a gene match. The CDR1 and CDR2 encoded by the germline V gene are SGHRS and YFSETQ. From its cysteine to its phenylalanine, the CDR3 spans 16 amino acids. The entry retains the CDR3 DNA only, 48 bases that are in frame from base 1. Study-wide conclusions, independent of this receptor: Clinical and demographic metadata were provided uncurated, with the amount varying by source and participant.

This chain joins TRBV5-1 to TRBJ2-3; the central 11 bases match TRBD2. The sequence derives from a human donor in a cohort sampled during active COVID-19. Input material: peripheral blood. The nucleotide sequence reads as follows: TGCGCCAGCAGCTTGTGGCTAGCGGGGGGAACAGATACGCAGTATTTT. It translates as CASSLWLAGGTDTQYF.